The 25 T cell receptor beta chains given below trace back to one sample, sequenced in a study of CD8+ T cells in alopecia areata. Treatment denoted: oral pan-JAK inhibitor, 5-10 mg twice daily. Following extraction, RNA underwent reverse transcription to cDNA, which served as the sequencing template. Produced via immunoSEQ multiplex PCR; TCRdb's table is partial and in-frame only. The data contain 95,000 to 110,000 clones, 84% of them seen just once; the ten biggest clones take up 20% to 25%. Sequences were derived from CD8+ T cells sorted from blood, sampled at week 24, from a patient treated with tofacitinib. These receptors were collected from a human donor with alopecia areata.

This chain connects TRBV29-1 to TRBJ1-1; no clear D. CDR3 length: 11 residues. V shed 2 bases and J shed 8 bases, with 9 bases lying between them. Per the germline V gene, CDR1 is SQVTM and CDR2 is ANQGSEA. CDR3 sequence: CSVESRNEAFF. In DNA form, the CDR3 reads TGCAGCGTTGAAAGTAGGAACGAAGCTTTCTTT.

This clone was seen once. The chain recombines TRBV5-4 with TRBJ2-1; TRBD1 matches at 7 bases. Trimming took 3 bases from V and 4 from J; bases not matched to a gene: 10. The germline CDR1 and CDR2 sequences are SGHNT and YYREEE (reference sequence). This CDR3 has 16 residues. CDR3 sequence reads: CASSYPRQGRYNEQFF. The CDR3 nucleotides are TGTGCCAGCAGCTATCCCCGACAGGGTAGATACAATGAGCAGTTCTTC.

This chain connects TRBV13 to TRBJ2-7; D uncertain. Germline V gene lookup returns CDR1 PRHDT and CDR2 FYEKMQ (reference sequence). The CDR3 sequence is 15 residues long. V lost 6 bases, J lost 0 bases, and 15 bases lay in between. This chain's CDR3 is CASSLRTQLSYEQYF. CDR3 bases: TGTGCCAGCAGTTTGAGGACGCAACTCTCCTACGAGCAGTACTTC.

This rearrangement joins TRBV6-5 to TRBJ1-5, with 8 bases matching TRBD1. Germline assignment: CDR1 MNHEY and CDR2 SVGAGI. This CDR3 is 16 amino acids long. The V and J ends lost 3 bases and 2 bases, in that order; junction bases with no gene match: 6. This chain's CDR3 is CASSYSRGPGNQPQHF. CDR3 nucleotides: TGTGCCAGCAGTTATAGCAGGGGGCCGGGCAATCAGCCCCAGCATTTT.

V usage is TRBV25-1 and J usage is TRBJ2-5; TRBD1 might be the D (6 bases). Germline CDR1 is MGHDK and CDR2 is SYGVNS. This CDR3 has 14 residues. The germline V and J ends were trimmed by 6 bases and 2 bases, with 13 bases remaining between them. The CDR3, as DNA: TGTGCCAGCAGCCTAGGACAGCGTCAAGAGACCCAGTACTTC. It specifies CASSLGQRQETQYF.

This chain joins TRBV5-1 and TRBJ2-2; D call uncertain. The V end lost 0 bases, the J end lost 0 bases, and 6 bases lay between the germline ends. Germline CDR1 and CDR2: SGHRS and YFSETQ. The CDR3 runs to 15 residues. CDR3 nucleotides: TGCGCCAGCAGCTTGGAGGGTGCGAACACCGGGGAGCTGTTTTTT. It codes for CASSLEGANTGELFF.

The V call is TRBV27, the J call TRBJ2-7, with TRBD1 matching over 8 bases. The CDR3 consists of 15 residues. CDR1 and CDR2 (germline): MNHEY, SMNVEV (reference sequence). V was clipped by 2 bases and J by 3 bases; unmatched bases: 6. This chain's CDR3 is CASSLAGGIFYEQYF. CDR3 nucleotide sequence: TGTGCCAGCAGTTTAGCAGGGGGCATTTTCTACGAGCAGTACTTC.

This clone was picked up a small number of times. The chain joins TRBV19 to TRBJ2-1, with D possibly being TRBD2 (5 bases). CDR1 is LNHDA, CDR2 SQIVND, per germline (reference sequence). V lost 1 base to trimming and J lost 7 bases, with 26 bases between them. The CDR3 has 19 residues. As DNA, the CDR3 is TGTGCCAGTAGTATAGTGTGGGATTATGAAGGGAGCCACGTAAATGAGCAGTTCTTC. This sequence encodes CASSIVWDYEGSHVNEQFF.

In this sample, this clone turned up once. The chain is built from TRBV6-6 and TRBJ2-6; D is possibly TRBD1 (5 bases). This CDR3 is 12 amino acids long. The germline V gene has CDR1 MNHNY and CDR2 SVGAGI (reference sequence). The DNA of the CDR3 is TGTGCTGTGGACACTGGGGCCAACGTCCTGACTTTC. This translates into CAVDTGANVLTF.

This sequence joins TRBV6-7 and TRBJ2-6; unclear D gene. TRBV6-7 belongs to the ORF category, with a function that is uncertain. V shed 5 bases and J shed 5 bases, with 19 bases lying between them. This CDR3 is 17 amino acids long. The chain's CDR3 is CASSERTRQSRANVLTF. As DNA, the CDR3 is TGTGCCAGCAGTGAGCGAACGCGTCAAAGTCGGGCCAACGTCCTGACTTTC.

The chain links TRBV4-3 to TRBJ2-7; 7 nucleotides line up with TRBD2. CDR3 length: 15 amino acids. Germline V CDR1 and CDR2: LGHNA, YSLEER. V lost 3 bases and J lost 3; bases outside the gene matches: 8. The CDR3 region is CASSHSAGSFYEQYF. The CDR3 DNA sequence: TGCGCCAGCAGCCATTCAGCGGGGTCTTTCTACGAGCAGTACTTC.

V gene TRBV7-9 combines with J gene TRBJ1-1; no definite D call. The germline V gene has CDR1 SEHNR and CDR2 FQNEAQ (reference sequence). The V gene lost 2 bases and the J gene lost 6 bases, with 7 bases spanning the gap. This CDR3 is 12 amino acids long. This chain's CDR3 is CASSLSAAEAFF. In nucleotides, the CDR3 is TGTGCCAGCAGCTTATCGGCAGCTGAAGCTTTCTTT.

The CDR3 loop reads CASSWGGIDTEAFF. The CDR3 nucleotides read TGTGCCAGCAGTTGGGGCGGGATTGACACTGAAGCTTTCTTT. The chain has TRBV6-6 and TRBJ1-1; maybe TRBD1 (5 bases). The ends were cut back, 4 bases at V and 3 bases at J, with 12 bases in the middle. Germline-derived CDR1 and CDR2 are MNHNY and SVGAGI (reference sequence). There are 14 residues in the CDR3.

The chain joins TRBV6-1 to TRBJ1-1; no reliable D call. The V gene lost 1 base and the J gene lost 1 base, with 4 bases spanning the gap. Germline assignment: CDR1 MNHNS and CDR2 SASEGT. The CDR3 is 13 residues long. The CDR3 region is CASSEEENTEAFF. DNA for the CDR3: TGTGCCAGCAGTGAAGAAGAGAACACTGAAGCTTTCTTT.

The DNA for the CDR3 is TGTGCCAGCAGTTACTCATACGGAACCAATGAGCAGTTCTTC. Protein: CASSYSYGTNEQFF. The chain is built from TRBV6-5 and TRBJ2-1; D call uncertain. Trimming stripped 0 bases from V and 6 bases from J, with 9 bases between. Germline V gene lookup returns CDR1 MNHEY and CDR2 SVGAGI. This CDR3 spans 14 amino acids.

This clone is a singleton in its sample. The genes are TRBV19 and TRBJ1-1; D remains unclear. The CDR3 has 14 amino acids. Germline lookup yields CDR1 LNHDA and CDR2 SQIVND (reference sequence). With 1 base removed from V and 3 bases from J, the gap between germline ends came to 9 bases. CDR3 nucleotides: TGTGCCAGTAGTATAGGAAAGGGATACACTGAAGCTTTCTTT. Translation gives CASSIGKGYTEAFF.

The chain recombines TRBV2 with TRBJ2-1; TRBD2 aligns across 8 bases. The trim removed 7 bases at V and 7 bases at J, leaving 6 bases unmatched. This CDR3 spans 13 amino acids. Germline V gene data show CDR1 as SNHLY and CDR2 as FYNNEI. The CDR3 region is CASIPGGQNEQFF. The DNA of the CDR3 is TGTGCCAGCATTCCGGGGGGGCAGAATGAGCAGTTCTTC.

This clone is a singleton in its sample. The CDR3 DNA reads as TGCGCCAGCAGCCGTAGCGGGGATGCTTACGAGCAGTACTTC. Its protein product is CASSRSGDAYEQYF. The V gene is TRBV5-1, the J gene TRBJ2-7; TRBD2 aligns across 8 bases. J lost 4 bases, V lost 4 bases, and 7 bases had no gene match. This CDR3 is built from 14 residues. CDR1 is SGHRS, CDR2 YFSETQ, per germline. Using reference TRBV5-1 and TRBJ2-7 for the parts outside the CDR3, the full variable domain is KAGVTQTPRYLIKTRGQQVTLSCSPISGHRSVSWYQQTPGQGLQFLFEYFSETQRNKGNFPGRFSGRQFSNSRSEMNVSTLELGDSALYLCASSRSGDAYEQYFGPGTRLTVT.

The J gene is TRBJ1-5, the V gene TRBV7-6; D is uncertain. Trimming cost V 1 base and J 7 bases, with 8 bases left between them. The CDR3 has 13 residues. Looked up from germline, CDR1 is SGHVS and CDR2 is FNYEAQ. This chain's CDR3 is CASSLEVGQPQHF. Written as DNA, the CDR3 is TGTGCCAGCAGCTTAGAGGTGGGACAGCCCCAGCATTTT.

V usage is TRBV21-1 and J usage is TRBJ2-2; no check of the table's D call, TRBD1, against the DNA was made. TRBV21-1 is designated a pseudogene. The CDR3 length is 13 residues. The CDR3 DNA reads TGTGCCAGCAACACAGGCGACACCGGGGAGCTGTTTTTT. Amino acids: CASNTGDTGELFF.

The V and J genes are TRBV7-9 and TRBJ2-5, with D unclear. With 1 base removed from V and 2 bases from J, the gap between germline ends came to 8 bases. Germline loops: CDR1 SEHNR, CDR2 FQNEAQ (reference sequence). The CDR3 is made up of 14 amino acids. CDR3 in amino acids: CASSLVKFQETQYF. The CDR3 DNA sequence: TGTGCCAGCAGCTTAGTAAAGTTTCAAGAGACCCAGTACTTC.

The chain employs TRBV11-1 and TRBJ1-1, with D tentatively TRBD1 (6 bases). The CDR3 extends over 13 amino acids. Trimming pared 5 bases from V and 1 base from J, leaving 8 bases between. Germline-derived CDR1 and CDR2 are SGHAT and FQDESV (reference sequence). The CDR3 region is CASSPGQNTEAFF. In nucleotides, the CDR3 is TGTGCCAGCAGCCCGGGACAGAACACTGAAGCTTTCTTT.

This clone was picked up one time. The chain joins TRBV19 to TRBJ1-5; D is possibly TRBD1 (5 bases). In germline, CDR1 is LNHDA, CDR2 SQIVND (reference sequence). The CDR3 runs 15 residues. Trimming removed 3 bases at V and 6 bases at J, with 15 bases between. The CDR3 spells CASSITRDIGQPQHF. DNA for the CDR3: TGTGCCAGTAGTATCACCAGGGATATCGGTCAGCCCCAGCATTTT.

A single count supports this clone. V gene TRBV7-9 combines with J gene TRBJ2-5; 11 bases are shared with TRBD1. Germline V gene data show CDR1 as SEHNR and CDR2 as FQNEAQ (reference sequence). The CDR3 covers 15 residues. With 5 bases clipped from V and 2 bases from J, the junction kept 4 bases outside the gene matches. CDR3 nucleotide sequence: TGTGCCAGCAGCCCAGGACAGGGGGCTCAAGAGACCCAGTACTTC. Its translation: CASSPGQGAQETQYF. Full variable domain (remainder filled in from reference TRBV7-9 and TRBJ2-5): DTGVSQNPRHKITKRGQNVTFRCDPISEHNRLYWYRQTLGQGPEFLTYFQNEAQLEKSRLLSDRFSAERPKGSFSTLEIQRTEQGDSAMYLCASSPGQGAQETQYFGPGTRLLVL.

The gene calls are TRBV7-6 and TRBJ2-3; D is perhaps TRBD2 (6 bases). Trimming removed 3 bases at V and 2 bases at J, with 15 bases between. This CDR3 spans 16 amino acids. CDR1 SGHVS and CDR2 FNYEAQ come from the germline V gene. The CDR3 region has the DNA TGTGCCAGCAGCTTCCCCCCGGGCGGGGTCACAGATACGCAGTATTTT. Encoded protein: CASSFPPGGVTDTQYF. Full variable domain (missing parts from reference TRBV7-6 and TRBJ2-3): GAGVSQSPRYKVTKRGQDVALRCDPISGHVSLYWYRQALGQGPEFLTYFNYEAQQDKSGLPNDRFSAERPEGSISTLTIQRTEQRDSAMYRCASSFPPGGVTDTQYFGPGTRLTVL.